Listed below are T cell receptor beta chains from one sample, sequenced in a study of CXCR3-negative and CXCR3-positive naive CD8 T cells. After re-calling the 5' RACE reads, TCRdb lists one entry per CDR3 protein, DNA absent. Its table records 7,500 to 9,500 distinct CDR3 sequences. Sequencing used naive CXCR3- CD8+ T cells from blood. These TCRs come from a human donor in good health. Some clones in this sample may be carry-over from other donors' samples. Both conserved end residues are part of each CDR3. Only some rows state a clone size, as once, few, many or a class for expanded clones.

j_call	v_call	clone_size	cdr3_length	cdr3_aa
TRBJ2-1	TRBV7-9	medium-sized	13	CASSHSGDNEQFF
TRBJ2-3	TRBV29-1	NA	13	CSVLTGGIDTQYF
TRBJ1-2	TRBV29-1	NA	11	CSALGGYGYTF
TRBJ2-3	TRBV7-6	NA	14	CASSLGPPTDTQYF
TRBJ2-1	TRBV29-1	NA	15	CSVEDPGLASHEQFF
TRBJ1-2	TRBV28	medium-sized	14	CASRTTGGPYGYTF
TRBJ2-2	TRBV10-1	NA	14	CASSERGDTGELFF
TRBJ2-3	TRBV7-9	NA	17	CASSLEILAASTDTQYF
TRBJ2-3	TRBV7-9	medium-sized	13	CASSLEVIDTQYF
TRBJ2-7	TRBV10-3	NA	14	CAISGQRESYEQYF
TRBJ1-1	TRBV11-2	medium-sized	16	CASSSDRVTMNTEAFF
TRBJ2-1	TRBV18	medium-sized	15	CASSPGQGPYNEQFF
TRBJ1-2	TRBV5-1	medium-sized	15	CASSPGVNGPYGYTF
TRBJ2-3	TRBV20-1	NA	14	CSARDVAGVSAQYF
TRBJ1-2	TRBV29-1	medium-sized	13	CSVEDSSGVGYTF
TRBJ1-1	TRBV4-1	medium-sized	14	CASTMHEGYTEAFF
TRBJ2-1	TRBV5-1	NA	16	CASSLGSGAAYNEQFF
TRBJ2-7	TRBV27	NA	16	CASSLLGSGGTYEQYF
TRBJ1-3	TRBV2	NA	17	CASSEAPVMSSGNTIYF
TRBJ2-5	TRBV11-2	NA	15	CASSLGLAHKETQYF
TRBJ1-2	TRBV29-1	NA	11	CSVGEDRGYTF
TRBJ1-4	TRBV7-9	medium-sized	16	CASSNPEGGANEKLFF
TRBJ2-7	TRBV27	NA	14	CASSLRQGSYEQYF
TRBJ2-1	TRBV6-2/TRBV6-3	medium-sized	15	CASSTSDRGYNEQFF
TRBJ2-5	TRBV7-8	NA	15	CASSLVTGPQETQYF
TRBJ2-7	TRBV6-6	NA	15	CASSLAGGSSYEQYF
TRBJ1-5	TRBV4-3	medium-sized	15	CASSQDTGSNQPQHF
TRBJ2-4	TRBV28	NA	15	CASSTGTGVRDIQYF
TRBJ2-1	TRBV27	medium-sized	14	CASSLAGPFNEQFF
TRBJ1-1	TRBV20-1	medium-sized	15	CSARGVAELGTEAFF
TRBJ1-5	TRBV29-1	medium-sized	13	CSVVGTALGPQHF
TRBJ2-1	TRBV6-2/TRBV6-3	NA	11	CASTKGNEQFF
TRBJ1-2	TRBV6-5	NA	13	CASSPAPGYGYTF
TRBJ2-1	TRBV5-1	NA	13	CASSPGLNNEQFF
TRBJ2-3	TRBV29-1	NA	12	CSVEVSLDTQYF
TRBJ2-7	TRBV29-1	NA	12	CSVEGAGAEQYF
TRBJ2-7	TRBV28	medium-sized	15	CASSPRTGPPYEQYF
TRBJ2-6	TRBV14	NA	14	CASSHPGGANVLTF
TRBJ2-1	TRBV2	medium-sized	14	CASANPGTSNEQFF
TRBJ1-1	TRBV10-2	NA	14	CASSDVGGGTEAFF
TRBJ2-7	TRBV13	medium-sized	17	CASSSFAASGVSYEQYF
TRBJ1-2	TRBV3-1	medium-sized	15	CASSQQDRVYDGYTF
TRBJ2-2	TRBV6-5	NA	14	CASTPGTGSGELFF
TRBJ1-4	TRBV7-8	NA	14	CASSLVRGREKLFF
TRBJ2-3	TRBV29-1	NA	14	CSVDAGVFPDTQYF
TRBJ2-3	TRBV29-1	medium-sized	14	CSVDGSLYTDTQYF
TRBJ2-2	TRBV12-3/TRBV12-4	medium-sized	15	CATLTTLSNTGELFF
TRBJ2-3	TRBV29-1	NA	15	CSVEGPLESADTQYF
TRBJ1-6	TRBV20-1	NA	15	CSARDSAIYNSPLHF
TRBJ1-2	TRBV29-1	NA	12	CSGLQGNYGYTF
TRBJ2-3	TRBV29-1	NA	15	CSVETGGADTDTQYF
TRBJ1-6	TRBV2	NA	16	CASSEFRSSYNSPLHF
TRBJ1-2	TRBV4-1	medium-sized	11	CASRDGGDYTF
TRBJ2-3	TRBV2	medium-sized	14	CASSSLQSTDTQYF
TRBJ2-7	TRBV29-1	medium-sized	13	CSVFLAGMYEQYF
TRBJ2-7	TRBV7-3	NA	11	CASSRGYEQYF
TRBJ1-1	TRBV7-8	medium-sized	13	CASSLGRFPEAFF